Listed here are 17 T cell receptor beta chains from one sample, sequenced in a study of T cell responses to AZD1222 COVID-19 vaccine. The assay was immunoSEQ multiplex PCR, and TCRdb's table has in-frame clones only and misses some. The sample gives about 94,000 clones, 85% of which show up once; around 5% is in the top ten. Here the sequenced sample was peripheral blood, taken 28 days after the second AZD1222 dose. Receptor source: an adult who received the AZD1222 COVID-19 vaccine.

The rearrangement links TRBV5-4 to TRBJ2-1, with 7 bases lining up with TRBD1. V lost 2 bases, J lost 4 bases, and 6 bases stayed unmatched. The CDR3 is 15 residues long. Germline assignment: CDR1 SGHNT and CDR2 YYREEE (reference sequence). DNA of the CDR3: TGTGCCAGCAGCTTTCTCCAGGGGGTGTACAATGAGCAGTTCTTC. Protein sequence: CASSFLQGVYNEQFF.

The gene calls are TRBV6-1 and TRBJ2-3; D remains ambiguous. The CDR3 loop spans 12 amino acids. Trimming removed 6 bases at V and 0 bases at J, with 4 bases between. CDR1 is MNHNS and CDR2 is SASEGT in the germline V gene. CDR3 sequence: CASRLSTDTQYF. In DNA form, the CDR3 reads TGTGCCAGCAGACTCAGCACAGATACGCAGTATTTT.

The rearrangement joins TRBV5-1 to TRBJ2-3; TRBD2 aligns across 11 bases. J was trimmed by 5 bases and V by 4 bases; bases with no gene match: 9. There are 16 residues in the CDR3. Per the germline V gene, CDR1 is SGHRS and CDR2 is YFSETQ. As DNA, the CDR3 is TGCGCCAGCAGCACTCTATTACTAGCGGGAGAAGATACGCAGTATTTT. Translated, it gives CASSTLLLAGEDTQYF.

The chain carries TRBV21-1 and TRBJ2-3; whether TRBD1, the table's D call, matches the DNA was not checked. TRBV21-1 is an annotated pseudogene. CDR3 length: 16 residues. The CDR3 protein is CASSKEGTGGTDTQYF. CDR3 nucleotides: TGTGCCAGCAGCAAAGAAGGTACAGGGGGAACAGATACGCAGTATTTT.

The V gene is TRBV5-1, the J gene TRBJ2-3; 15 bases fit TRBD2. J lost 4 bases, V lost 4 bases, and 7 bases had no gene match. This CDR3 is built from 17 residues. Germline CDR1 and CDR2: SGHRS and YFSETQ. The CDR3 nucleotides are TGCGCCAGCAGCGTCGGGACTAGCGGGAGGTTGGCAGATACGCAGTATTTT. The encoded protein is CASSVGTSGRLADTQYF.

This sequence joins TRBV5-6 and TRBJ2-1; 8 bases agree with TRBD2. CDR3 size: 15 residues. Germline CDR1 is SGHDT and CDR2 is YYEEEE. Germline trimming cut 2 bases from V and 6 bases from J; bases unmatched to any gene: 7. Here the CDR3 DNA reads TGTGCCAGCAGCTTTGAGGGACTAGGCTTCAATGAGCAGTTCTTC. It encodes CASSFEGLGFNEQFF. The complete variable domain, with remaining parts taken from reference TRBV5-6 and TRBJ2-1, reads DAGVTQSPTHLIKTRGQQVTLRCSPKSGHDTVSWYQQALGQGPQFIFQYYEEEERQRGNFPDRFSGHQFPNYSSELNVNALLLGDSALYLCASSFEGLGFNEQFFGPGTRLTVL.

V and J are TRBV28 and TRBJ2-5; a possible D gene is TRBD1 (5 bases). V lost 4 bases, J lost 1 base, and 7 bases lay in between. The CDR3 extends over 13 amino acids. The V gene's germline CDR1 is MDHEN and CDR2 SYDVKM. CDR3 sequence reads: CASSYDSQETQYF. The CDR3 coding sequence is TGTGCCAGCAGTTACGACAGCCAAGAGACCCAGTACTTC.

This clone was found once. The V gene is TRBV6-5, the J gene TRBJ2-7, with 9 bases matching TRBD1. The CDR3 extends over 14 amino acids. Germline-derived CDR1 and CDR2 are MNHEY and SVGAGI. V dropped 7 bases and J dropped 2; count of bases not matched to a gene: 6. This chain's CDR3 is CASNPGTGTYEQYF. The CDR3 nucleotides are TGTGCCAGCAACCCCGGGACAGGGACCTACGAGCAGTACTTC.

The chain links TRBV9 to TRBJ2-3; D remains ambiguous. V lost 6 bases, J lost 0 bases, and 14 bases lay in between. Germline CDR1 SGDLS, CDR2 YYNGEE. This CDR3 has 15 amino acids. The chain's CDR3 is CASTKGGDSTDTQYF. The DNA for the CDR3 is TGTGCCAGCACCAAAGGTGGCGACAGCACAGATACGCAGTATTTT. Full variable domain (outside the CDR3, taken from reference TRBV9 and TRBJ2-3): DSGVTQTPKHLITATGQRVTLRCSPRSGDLSVYWYQQSLDQGLQFLIQYYNGEERAKGNILERFSAQQFPDLHSELNLSSLELGDSALYFCASTKGGDSTDTQYFGPGTRLTVL.

V and J are TRBV7-9 and TRBJ1-5; D not certain. The CDR3 is 13 amino acids. Germline V gene data show CDR1 as SEHNR and CDR2 as FQNEAQ (reference sequence). Trimming removed 0 bases from V and 6 bases from J, with 6 bases in between. CDR3 region: CASSLALGQPQHF. The CDR3 nucleotides are TGTGCCAGCAGCTTAGCGCTCGGTCAGCCCCAGCATTTT.

This clone has a single count. The chain links TRBV3-1 (or the pseudogene TRBV3-2) to TRBJ1-4; D gene unclear. This CDR3 region has 15 residues. Germline V gene data show CDR1 as LGHDT and CDR2 as YNNKEL (reference sequence). Trimming cost V 0 bases and J 7 bases, with 12 bases left between them. CDR3 sequence: CASSQDDFLGEKLFF. Written as DNA, the CDR3 is TGTGCCAGCAGCCAAGATGATTTCCTGGGTGAAAAACTGTTTTTT.

V usage is TRBV28 and J usage is TRBJ2-7; 9 bases fit TRBD2. The CDR3 contains 15 residues. Germline V gene sequence: CDR1 MDHEN, CDR2 SYDVKM. V lost 1 base, J lost 5 bases, and 6 bases stayed unmatched. The CDR3 loop reads CASSLFAGGPHEQYF. CDR3 DNA: TGTGCCAGCAGTTTATTCGCGGGAGGGCCTCACGAGCAGTACTTC.

The rearrangement joins TRBV28 to TRBJ1-5; no definite D call. The CDR3 contains 17 residues. V gave up 6 bases and J gave up 7 bases, with 25 bases separating them. Germline V gene sequence: CDR1 MDHEN, CDR2 SYDVKM. CDR3 protein: CASSPGVPSWAQQPQHF. The CDR3 nucleotides are TGTGCCAGCAGCCCCGGGGTTCCCTCCTGGGCCCAACAGCCCCAGCATTTT.

The V and J genes are TRBV2 and TRBJ2-2, with a possible D match to TRBD1 (6 bases). Germline V gives CDR1 SNHLY, CDR2 FYNNEI. CDR3 size: 14 residues. The germline V and J ends were trimmed by 3 bases and 1 base, with 6 bases remaining between them. CDR3 sequence (DNA): TGTGCCAGCAGTGAGACAGGGAACACCGGGGAGCTGTTTTTT. It codes for CASSETGNTGELFF.

This clone was recorded once. The chain combines TRBV12-3 or TRBV12-4 with TRBJ2-7; 7 nucleotides agree with TRBD2. The CDR3 loop spans 12 amino acids. V trimming: 5 bases; J trimming: 3 bases; junction bases outside the gene matches: 1. The DNA for the CDR3 is TGTGCCAGCAGTAGCGGGAACTACGAGCAGTACTTC. Protein product: CASSSGNYEQYF.

CDR3: CASSQTGGSGNEQFF. The CDR3 region has the DNA TGTGCCAGCTCACAGACAGGGGGCTCGGGGAATGAGCAGTTCTTC. This chain connects TRBV18 to TRBJ2-1, with 10 bases that match TRBD1. Germline CDR1 and CDR2: KGHSH and LQKENI. This CDR3 spans 15 amino acids. V gave up 4 bases and J gave up 7 bases; unmatched junction bases: 7.

The V gene is TRBV7-6, the J gene TRBJ2-2; TRBD1 might be the D (7 bases). The CDR3 consists of 15 residues. CDR1 is SGHVS and CDR2 is FNYEAQ in the germline V gene. Trimming removed 2 bases at V and 5 bases at J, with 12 bases between. The CDR3 reads CASSLQQGGTGELFF. Here the CDR3 DNA reads TGTGCCAGCAGCTTACAGCAGGGGGGAACCGGGGAGCTGTTTTTT. The whole variable domain, remainder taken from reference TRBV7-6 and TRBJ2-2, is GAGVSQSPRYKVTKRGQDVALRCDPISGHVSLYWYRQALGQGPEFLTYFNYEAQQDKSGLPNDRFSAERPEGSISTLTIQRTEQRDSAMYRCASSLQQGGTGELFFGEGSRLTVL.